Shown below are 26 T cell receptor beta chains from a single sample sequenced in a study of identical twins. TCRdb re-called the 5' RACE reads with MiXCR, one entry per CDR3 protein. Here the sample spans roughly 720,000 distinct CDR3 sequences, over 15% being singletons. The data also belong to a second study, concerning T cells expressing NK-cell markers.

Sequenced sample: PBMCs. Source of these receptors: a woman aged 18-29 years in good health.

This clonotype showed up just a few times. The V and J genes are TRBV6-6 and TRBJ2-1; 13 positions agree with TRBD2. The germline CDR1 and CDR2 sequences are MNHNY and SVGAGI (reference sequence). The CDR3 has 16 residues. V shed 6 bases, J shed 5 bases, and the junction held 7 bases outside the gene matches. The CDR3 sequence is CASREGLAGKDNEQFF. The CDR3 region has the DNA TGTGCCAGCAGGGAGGGACTAGCGGGAAAGGACAATGAGCAGTTCTTC.

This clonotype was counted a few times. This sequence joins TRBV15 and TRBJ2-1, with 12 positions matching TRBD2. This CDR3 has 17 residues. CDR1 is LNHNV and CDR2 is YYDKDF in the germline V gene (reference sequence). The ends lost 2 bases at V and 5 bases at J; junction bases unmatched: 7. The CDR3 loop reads CATSRRLAGVPHNEQFF. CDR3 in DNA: TGTGCCACCAGCAGAAGACTAGCGGGAGTCCCCCACAATGAGCAGTTCTTC.

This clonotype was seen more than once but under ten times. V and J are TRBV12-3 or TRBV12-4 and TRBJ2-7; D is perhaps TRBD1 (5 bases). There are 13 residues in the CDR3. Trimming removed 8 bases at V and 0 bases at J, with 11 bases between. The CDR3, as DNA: TGTGCCAGCCGCAAAGGGGTCTCCTACGAGCAGTACTTC. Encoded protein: CASRKGVSYEQYF.

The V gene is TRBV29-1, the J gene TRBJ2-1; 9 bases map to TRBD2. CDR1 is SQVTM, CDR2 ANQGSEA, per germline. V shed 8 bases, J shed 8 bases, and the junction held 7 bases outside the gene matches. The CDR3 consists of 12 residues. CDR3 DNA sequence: TGCAGCTTAGTAGCGGGAGCCCATGAGCAGTTCTTC. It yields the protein CSLVAGAHEQFF.

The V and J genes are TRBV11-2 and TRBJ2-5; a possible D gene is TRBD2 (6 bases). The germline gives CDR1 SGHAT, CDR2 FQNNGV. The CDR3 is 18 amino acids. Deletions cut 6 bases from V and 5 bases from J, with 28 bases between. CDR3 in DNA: TGTGCCAGCAGACGCAGCGTTGAGCGGGTATTCTGGGGGGAGACCCAGTACTTC. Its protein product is CASRRSVERVFWGETQYF.

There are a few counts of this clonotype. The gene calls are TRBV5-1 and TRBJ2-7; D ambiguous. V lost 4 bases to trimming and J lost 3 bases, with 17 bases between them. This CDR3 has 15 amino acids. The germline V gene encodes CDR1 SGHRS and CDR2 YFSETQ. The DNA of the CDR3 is TGCGCCAGCAGCCCAACTGGGCTTGGATACTACGAGCAGTACTTC. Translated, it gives CASSPTGLGYYEQYF.

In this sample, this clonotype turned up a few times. Here the CDR3 DNA reads TGCGCCAGCAGCGGACCGGGACAACGAATGAACACTGAAGCTTTCTTT. It translates to CASSGPGQRMNTEAFF. V is TRBV5-1 and J is TRBJ1-1; possibly TRBD1 for D (6 bases). From germline, CDR1 is SGHRS and CDR2 YFSETQ. Trimming shortened V by 4 bases and J by 0 bases, and 16 bases separated the two germline ends. CDR3 length: 16 amino acids.

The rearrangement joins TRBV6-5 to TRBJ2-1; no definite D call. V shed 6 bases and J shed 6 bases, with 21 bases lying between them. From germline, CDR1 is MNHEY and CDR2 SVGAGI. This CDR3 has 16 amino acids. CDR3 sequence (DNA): TGTGCCAGCAGACCCGAGTTCGGGTATCAGGCCAATGAGCAGTTCTTC. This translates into CASRPEFGYQANEQFF.

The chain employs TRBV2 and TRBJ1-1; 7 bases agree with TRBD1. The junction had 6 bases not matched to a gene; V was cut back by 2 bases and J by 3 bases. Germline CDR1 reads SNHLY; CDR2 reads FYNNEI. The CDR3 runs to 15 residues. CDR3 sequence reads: CASSENTGAYTEAFF. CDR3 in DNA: TGTGCCAGCAGTGAAAACACAGGGGCGTACACTGAAGCTTTCTTT. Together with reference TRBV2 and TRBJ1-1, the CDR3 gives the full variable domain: EPEVTQTPSHQVTQMGQEVILRCVPISNHLYFYWYRQILGQKVEFLVSFYNNEISEKSEIFDDQFSVERPDGSNFTLKIRSTKLEDSAMYFCASSENTGAYTEAFFGQGTRLTVV.

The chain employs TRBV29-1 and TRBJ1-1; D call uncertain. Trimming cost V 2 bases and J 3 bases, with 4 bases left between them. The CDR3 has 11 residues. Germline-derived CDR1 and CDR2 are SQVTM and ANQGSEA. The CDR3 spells CSVEFYTEAFF. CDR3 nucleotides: TGCAGCGTTGAATTTTACACTGAAGCTTTCTTT. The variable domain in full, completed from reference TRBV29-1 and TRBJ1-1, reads SAVISQKPSRDICQRGTSLTIQCQVDSQVTMMFWYRQQPGQSLTLIATANQGSEATYESGFVIDKFPISRPNLTFSTLTVSNMSPEDSSIYLCSVEFYTEAFFGQGTRLTVV.

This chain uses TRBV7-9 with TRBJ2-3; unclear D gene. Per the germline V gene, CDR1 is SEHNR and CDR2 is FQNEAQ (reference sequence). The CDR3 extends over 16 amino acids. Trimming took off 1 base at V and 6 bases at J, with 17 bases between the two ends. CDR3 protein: CASSLEPAANEDTQYF. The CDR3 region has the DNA TGTGCCAGCAGCTTAGAACCGGCAGCGAATGAGGATACGCAGTATTTT.

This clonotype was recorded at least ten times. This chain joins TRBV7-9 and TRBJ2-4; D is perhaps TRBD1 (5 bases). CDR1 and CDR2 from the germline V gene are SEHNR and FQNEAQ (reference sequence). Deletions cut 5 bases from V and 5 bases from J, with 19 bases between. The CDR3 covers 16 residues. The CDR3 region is CASSAGPQGSENIQYF. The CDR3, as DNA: TGTGCCAGCAGCGCCGGACCCCAGGGATCAGAAAACATTCAGTACTTC.

CDR3 DNA: TGTGCCAGCAGCCTCTCCCGCGACACCATATATTTT. Its protein product is CASSLSRDTIYF. The chain combines TRBV7-9 with TRBJ1-3; D ambiguous. This CDR3 has 12 amino acids. Looked up from germline, CDR1 is SEHNR and CDR2 is FQNEAQ (reference sequence). Between the trimmed V and J ends, which lost 5 bases and 8 bases, there was a span of 10 bases.

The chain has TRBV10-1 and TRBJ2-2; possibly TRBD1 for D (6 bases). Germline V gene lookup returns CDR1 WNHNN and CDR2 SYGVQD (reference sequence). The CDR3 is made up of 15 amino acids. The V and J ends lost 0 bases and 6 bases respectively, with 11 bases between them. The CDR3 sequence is CASSESNSGAGELFF. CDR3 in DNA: TGCGCCAGCAGTGAGTCGAATTCAGGGGCCGGGGAGCTGTTTTTT.

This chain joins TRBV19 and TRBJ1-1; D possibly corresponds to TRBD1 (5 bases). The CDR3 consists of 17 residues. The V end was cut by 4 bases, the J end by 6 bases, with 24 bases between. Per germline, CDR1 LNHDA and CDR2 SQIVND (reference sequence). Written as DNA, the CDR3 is TGTGCCAGTAGTAAGGGGCCGGGGGTCGCCGTAAGGCCTGAAGCTTTCTTT. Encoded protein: CASSKGPGVAVRPEAFF.

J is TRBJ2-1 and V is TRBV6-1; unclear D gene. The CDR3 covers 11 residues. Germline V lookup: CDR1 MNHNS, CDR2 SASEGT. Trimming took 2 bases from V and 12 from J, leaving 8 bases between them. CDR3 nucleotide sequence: TGTGCCAGCAGTGAACTGGCCGGGCAGTTCTTC. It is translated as CASSELAGQFF.

The CDR3 loop reads CSARVGGDQPQHF. CDR3 bases: TGCAGTGCTAGAGTGGGGGGGGATCAGCCCCAGCATTTT. This chain links TRBV20-1 with TRBJ1-5; the D gene is possibly TRBD1 (5 bases). Germline V gene sequence: CDR1 DFQATT, CDR2 SNEGSKA (reference sequence). Trimming cost V 1 base and J 5 bases, with 9 bases left between them. The CDR3 covers 13 residues.

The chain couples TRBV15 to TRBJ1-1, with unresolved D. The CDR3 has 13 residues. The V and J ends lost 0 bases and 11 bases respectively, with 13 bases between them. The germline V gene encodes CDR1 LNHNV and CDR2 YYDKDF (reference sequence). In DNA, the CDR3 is TGTGCCACCAGCAGAGATGAGACGGAGACTGCTTTCTTT. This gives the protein CATSRDETETAFF.

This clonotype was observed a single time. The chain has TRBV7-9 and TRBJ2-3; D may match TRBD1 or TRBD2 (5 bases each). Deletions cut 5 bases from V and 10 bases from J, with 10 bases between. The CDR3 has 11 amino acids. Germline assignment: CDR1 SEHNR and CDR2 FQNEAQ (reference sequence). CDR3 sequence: CASSLGDPQYF. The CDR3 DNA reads TGTGCCAGCAGCCTAGGGGACCCGCAGTATTTT.

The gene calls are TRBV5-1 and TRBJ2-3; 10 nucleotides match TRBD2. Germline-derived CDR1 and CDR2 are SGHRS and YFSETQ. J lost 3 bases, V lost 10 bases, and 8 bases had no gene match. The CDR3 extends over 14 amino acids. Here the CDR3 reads CAAKSGGATDTQYF. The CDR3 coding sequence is TGCGCCGCGAAGAGCGGGGGGGCAACAGATACGCAGTATTTT.

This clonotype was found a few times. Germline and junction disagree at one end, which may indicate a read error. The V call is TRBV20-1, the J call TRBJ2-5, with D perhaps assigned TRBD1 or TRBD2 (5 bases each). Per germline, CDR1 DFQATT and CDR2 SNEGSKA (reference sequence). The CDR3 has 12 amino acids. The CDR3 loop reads CSIMGTQETQYF. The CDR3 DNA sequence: TGCAGTATCATGGGGACCCAAGAGACCCAGTATTTC.

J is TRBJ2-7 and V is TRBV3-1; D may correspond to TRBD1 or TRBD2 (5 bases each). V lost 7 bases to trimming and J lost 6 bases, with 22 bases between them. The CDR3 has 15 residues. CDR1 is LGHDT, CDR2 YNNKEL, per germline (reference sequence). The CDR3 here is CASTPGASVFGEQYF. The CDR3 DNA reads TGTGCCAGCACCCCCGGGGCTAGTGTCTTCGGCGAGCAGTACTTC.

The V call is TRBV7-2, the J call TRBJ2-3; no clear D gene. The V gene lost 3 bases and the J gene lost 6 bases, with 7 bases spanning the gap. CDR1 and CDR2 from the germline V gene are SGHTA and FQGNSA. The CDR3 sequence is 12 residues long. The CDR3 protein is CASSFFEDTQYF. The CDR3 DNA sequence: TGTGCCAGCAGCTTTTTCGAGGATACGCAGTATTTT.

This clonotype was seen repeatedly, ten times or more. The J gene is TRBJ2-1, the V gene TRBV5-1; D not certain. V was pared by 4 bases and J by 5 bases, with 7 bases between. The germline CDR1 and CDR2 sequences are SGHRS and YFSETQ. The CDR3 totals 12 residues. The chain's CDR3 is CASSLQDNEQFF. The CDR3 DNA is TGCGCCAGCAGCCTCCAGGACAATGAGCAGTTCTTC.

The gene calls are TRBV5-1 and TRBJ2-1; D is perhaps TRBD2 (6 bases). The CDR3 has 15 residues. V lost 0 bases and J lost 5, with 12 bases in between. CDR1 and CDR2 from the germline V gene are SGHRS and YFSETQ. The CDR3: CASSLDGTDHNEQFF. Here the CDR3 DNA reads TGCGCCAGCAGCTTGGATGGGACTGATCACAATGAGCAGTTCTTC.

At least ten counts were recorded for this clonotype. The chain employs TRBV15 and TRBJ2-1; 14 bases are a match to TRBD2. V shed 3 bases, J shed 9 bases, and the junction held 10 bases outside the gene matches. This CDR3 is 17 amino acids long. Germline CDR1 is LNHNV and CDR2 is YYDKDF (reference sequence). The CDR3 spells CATSRWTSGGIAFEQFF. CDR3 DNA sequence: TGTGCCACCAGCAGGTGGACTAGCGGGGGGATAGCGTTTGAGCAGTTCTTC. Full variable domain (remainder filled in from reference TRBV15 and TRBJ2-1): DAMVIQNPRYQVTQFGKPVTLSCSQTLNHNVMYWYQQKSSQAPKLLFHYYDKDFNNEADTPDNFQSRRPNTSFCFLDIRSPGLGDTAMYLCATSRWTSGGIAFEQFFGPGTRLTVL.